This is a list of T cell receptor beta chains from one sample in a study of PD-1 blockade in classical Hodgkin lymphoma. TCRdb keeps only in-frame clones here, not all; method: immunoSEQ multiplex PCR. The data contain under 30,000 clones, under 70% of them seen just once; the ten biggest clones take up roughly 15%. The sequencing here drew on peripheral blood mononuclear cells (PBMCs), taken before the second cycle of nivolumab. These receptors originate from a human donor with classical Hodgkin lymphoma. CDR3s include the opening cysteine and the closing phenylalanine or tryptophan. Clone sizes are given selectively: once, few, many, or a class where the clone is expanded.

CDR3: CASSTAGGYTF; size: .; V: TRBV4-1; J: TRBJ1-2
CDR3: CASSYAENYGYTF; size: .; V: TRBV7-2; J: TRBJ1-2
CDR3: CASSEGGGTNYGYTF; size: .; V: TRBV2; J: TRBJ1-2
CDR3: CASSGGPGSENEKLFF; size: .; V: TRBV5-4; J: TRBJ1-4
CDR3: CASSRTAGNTIYF; size: few; V: TRBV4-3; J: TRBJ1-3
CDR3: CASGQGGGNTIYF; size: .; V: TRBV5-1; J: TRBJ1-3
CDR3: CASSLSPGGNGYTF; size: .; V: TRBV27; J: TRBJ1-2
CDR3: CASARQGGRETQYF; size: once; V: TRBV18; J: TRBJ2-5
CDR3: CASSLTGRPQHF; size: .; V: TRBV28; J: TRBJ1-5
CDR3: CASSIKEGANYGYTF; size: few; V: TRBV19; J: TRBJ1-2
CDR3: CASSLYPQGTNEKLFF; size: .; V: TRBV7-9; J: TRBJ1-4
CDR3: CASSATGGLKTQYF; size: .; V: TRBV2; J: TRBJ2-5
CDR3: CASSQDPKGVQYF; size: few; V: TRBV4-3; J: TRBJ2-7
CDR3: CASSDWDQPQHF; size: .; V: TRBV10-1; J: TRBJ1-5
CDR3: CASSPHPGGASPLHF; size: few; V: TRBV18; J: TRBJ1-6
CDR3: CASNERGRHRAGELFF; size: .; V: TRBV19; J: TRBJ2-2
CDR3: CASSEPLGTEYNEQFF; size: .; V: TRBV2; J: TRBJ2-1
CDR3: CASSFELAGTDTQYF; size: .; V: TRBV27; J: TRBJ2-3
CDR3: CASSEIGEKTGELFF; size: few; V: TRBV25-1; J: TRBJ2-2
CDR3: CASSPTTSTGWEETQYF; size: .; V: TRBV18; J: TRBJ2-5
CDR3: CASSFIGNYGYTF; size: few; V: TRBV5-5; J: TRBJ1-2
CDR3: CASSPNNSPLHF; size: medium-sized; V: TRBV9; J: TRBJ1-6
CDR3: CASSLAGGDQPQHF; size: .; V: TRBV5-6; J: TRBJ1-5
CDR3: CASSVRNTEAFF; size: .; V: TRBV6-1; J: TRBJ1-1
CDR3: CASSRGTGGYGYTF; size: once; V: TRBV14; J: TRBJ1-2
CDR3: CASSLADTVEKLFF; size: .; V: TRBV7-8; J: TRBJ1-4
CDR3: CASSLGYGPQETQYF; size: .; V: TRBV7-6; J: TRBJ2-5
CDR3: CASSAGTSGFTDTQYF; size: .; V: TRBV6-1; J: TRBJ2-3
CDR3: CASSYGQPATNEKLFF; size: .; V: TRBV6-5; J: TRBJ1-4
CDR3: CASNLFAGGAQPQHF; size: .; V: TRBV19; J: TRBJ1-5
CDR3: CASIYGTNNEQFF; size: .; V: TRBV2; J: TRBJ2-1
CDR3: CASSPGVLINYGYTF; size: .; V: TRBV6-4; J: TRBJ1-2
CDR3: CASSLSPDHLGTDTQYF; size: .; V: TRBV7-2; J: TRBJ2-3
CDR3: CASSFGTGEETQYF; size: .; V: TRBV7-2; J: TRBJ2-5
CDR3: CASSVTGRTEAFF; size: .; V: TRBV9; J: TRBJ1-1
CDR3: CASSFGQAGGYGYTF; size: .; V: TRBV5-5; J: TRBJ1-2
CDR3: CASSQGTDYGYTF; size: .; V: TRBV18; J: TRBJ1-2
CDR3: CASSPPEVYEQYF; size: .; V: TRBV4-2; J: TRBJ2-7
CDR3: CASSIGRGGGQFF; size: .; V: TRBV19; J: TRBJ2-1
CDR3: CASSLLDPGTRQPQHF; size: .; V: TRBV7-8; J: TRBJ1-5
CDR3: CASSQAGGYGGAEQFF; size: .; V: TRBV4-3; J: TRBJ2-1
CDR3: CASSDSARTDTQYF; size: .; V: TRBV6-4; J: TRBJ2-3
CDR3: CASSLVPGSTYNEQFF; size: few; V: TRBV5-1; J: TRBJ2-1
CDR3: CASSIGSHNTGELFF; size: .; V: TRBV11-3; J: TRBJ2-2
CDR3: CSALVNEQFF; size: .; V: TRBV20-1; J: TRBJ2-1
CDR3: CASSVSPSGRIQETQYF; size: .; V: TRBV28; J: TRBJ2-5
CDR3: CASSRDINYGYTF; size: .; V: TRBV2; J: TRBJ1-2
CDR3: CASSEGGVTETQYF; size: .; V: TRBV6-1; J: TRBJ2-5
CDR3: CASSQGRGTDTQYF; size: few; V: TRBV4-2; J: TRBJ2-3
CDR3: CASSWDNEKLFF; size: once; V: TRBV5-1; J: TRBJ1-4
CDR3: CASSQDSGLNTGELFF; size: once; V: TRBV4-3; J: TRBJ2-2
CDR3: CASSLKTGGQAADTQYF; size: .; V: TRBV5-4; J: TRBJ2-3
CDR3: CATRGGEQSPLHF; size: .; V: TRBV5-1; J: TRBJ1-6
CDR3: CASSTLGGLLTDTQYF; size: .; V: TRBV5-5; J: TRBJ2-3
CDR3: CASARGTSGDDEQFF; size: .; V: TRBV27; J: TRBJ2-1
CDR3: CASSLMSSGGVRYGYTF; size: few; V: TRBV27; J: TRBJ1-2
CDR3: CASSPDSGGSYNEQFF; size: .; V: TRBV5-1; J: TRBJ2-1
CDR3: CASSDVRDQPQHF; size: .; V: TRBV6-1; J: TRBJ1-5